The present T cell receptor beta chain was sequenced within a study of OX40 agonist ivuxolimab in advanced cancers. Between the trimmed V and J ends, which lost 4 bases and 0 bases, there was a span of 6 bases. There are 13 residues in the CDR3. Germline lookup yields CDR1 SGHRS and CDR2 YFSETQ. Data came from immunoSEQ multiplex PCR; TCRdb stores just in-frame clones and leaves some out. The sample lists about 110,000 clones; less than 95% were seen once. The sequence came from an adult with an advanced solid tumor such as melanoma, head and neck, liver or kidney cancer. The material sequenced was CD4+ or CD8+ T cells sorted from blood, taken in a trial of the OX40 agonist ivuxolimab. The chain couples TRBV5-1 to TRBJ2-3, with D unresolved. CDR3 sequence (DNA): TGCGCCAGCAGCGCGGACAGCACAGATACGCAGTATTTT. Translated: CASSADSTDTQYF. The whole variable domain, remainder taken from reference TRBV5-1 and TRBJ2-3, is KAGVTQTPRYLIKTRGQQVTLSCSPISGHRSVSWYQQTPGQGLQFLFEYFSETQRNKGNFPGRFSGRQFSNSRSEMNVSTLELGDSALYLCASSADSTDTQYFGPGTRLTVL.